This TCR beta chain was profiled in a study of identical twins. Study-wide points: Invariant MAIT and iNKT cells may have partly biased zero-insertion analyses. Excess sharing by twins proved weaker in beta out-of-frame sequences.

This clonotype was picked up many times. The antigen is undetermined. TCRdb recomputed calls from the 5' RACE reads with MiXCR, one row per CDR3 protein. The sample carries fewer than 800,000 distinct CDR3 sequences, about 7% recorded once. V was pared by 6 bases and J by 4 bases, with 14 bases of the junction left unmatched. Per the germline V gene, CDR1 is SQVTM and CDR2 is ANQGSEA. This CDR3 is 15 amino acids long. A further study also used this sample, focusing on yellow fever vaccine responses in identical twins.

Sequencing was carried out using PBMCs. The chain combines TRBV29-1 with TRBJ1-2; 7 positions agree with TRBD1. This TCR came from a woman aged 18-29 years in good health. The CDR3, as DNA: TGCAGCGTCGAGGGAGGGGGCGAAAGACTCTATGGCTACACCTTC. Translating it yields CSVEGGGERLYGYTF.